A selection of T cell receptor beta chains follows, all from one sample in a study of T cell changes during pregnancy in multiple sclerosis. The table came from immunoSEQ multiplex PCR; TCRdb's copy has only in-frame clones and leaves some out. The sample records tens of thousands of clones, under 95% being singletons. This sample comprised peripheral blood, obtained before pregnancy. The receptor source for this set is a female donor with multiple sclerosis, enrolled in a pregnancy study. CDR3s include the opening cysteine and the closing phenylalanine or tryptophan.

V	CDR3
TRBV7-3	CASSSLGGTYEQYF
TRBV2	CASSYFAGAYGEQYF
TRBV11-2	CASSSPARQGTYGYTF
TRBV5-1	CASSPDRESSGYTF
TRBV9	CASNRGTPRGANVLTF
TRBV27	CASSTPTAGGLEQYF
TRBV6-1	CASSDLAGGRQETQYF
TRBV27	CASSSFNQPQHF
TRBV6-1	CASSVGTNGYEQYF
TRBV18	CASSSGSQEAFF
TRBV2	CAGEDRGQTNYGYTF
TRBV6-5	CASSYSSGFLEKLFF
TRBV2	CASSEAQGRTGELFF
TRBV19	CASSRETGRDGYTF
TRBV5-1	CASSELLPQTGLTEAFF
TRBV7-6	CASSLGANTEAFF
TRBV4-2	CASAKTGLNQPQHF
TRBV6-5	CASSAGLGKNIQYF
TRBV27	CASSFEANYGYTF
TRBV27	CASNGQGASYEQYF
TRBV6-6	CASSFGQGNGYTF
TRBV27	CASSSAAGINTGELFF
TRBV6-1	CASISGDFGVGEQFF
TRBV15	CATSSGKGHPYEQYF
TRBV7-9	CASSVRMVVQNEQFF
TRBV27	CASSFGGTQYF
TRBV10-2	CASSESAGVTEAFF
TRBV7-9	CASSSTSGSWYEQYF
TRBV7-9	CASSLGGTGIMNTEAFF
TRBV10-3	CATQGREAFF
TRBV5-1	CASSPTSASSYNEQFF
TRBV19	CASSEGPGGYNEQFF
TRBV18	CASSLQGLESPLHF
TRBV5-1	CASSLKQGLGETQYF
TRBV11-2	CASGRRGEQFF
TRBV9	CASSVASGGSSYNEQFF
TRBV6-5	CASRTGTVNTEAFF
TRBV15	CATSREGRGPDQPQHF
TRBV7-9	CASSLEGRLQETQYF
TRBV4-3	CASSPGPSGFYEQYF
TRBV9	CASSVATVVAGGRNNEQFF
TRBV9	CASSVDRTGRVYGYTF
TRBV9	CASSVGPRVAGAREQFF
TRBV30	CAWSQPRLAGGPGLNIQYF
TRBV5-4	CASSLAGGTDTQYF
TRBV14	CASSQQNTGTEEMTQYF
TRBV15	CATSRDRGGGSPLHF
TRBV25-1	CASSETTAYTF
TRBV6-6	CASSYRSREKLFF
TRBV6-1	CASSSLGPTGNLF
TRBV2	CASRGTGGVTEAFF
TRBV7-4	CASSRRLVPNSYEQYF
TRBV5-1	CASDSSGANVLTF
TRBV6-1	CASSALGLALLSGANVLTF
TRBV29-1	CSVEKYGATSDTQYF
TRBV18	CASSPGAREETQYF
TRBV6-6	CASSIIRGTSTDTQYF
TRBV13	CASSLTGNQPQHF
TRBV14	CASSQVAGSYNEQFF
TRBV28	CASSFAPGHLTSSYNEQFF